A selection of T cell receptor beta chains follows, all from one sample in a study of shared clonotypes between healthy human individuals. Produced via immunoSEQ multiplex PCR; TCRdb's table is partial and in-frame only. Counted here are about 800,000 clones, 90% to 98% occurring once; the ten biggest clones make up around 0.21%. The sequenced sample consisted of naive CD8+ T cells sorted from blood. The source is a man under 40 in good health. CDR3s leave out the opening cysteine and the closing phenylalanine or tryptophan. The order of the fields is CDR3 protein, D gene, CDR3 length, V gene. The D gene is left open where the match is weak.

CDR3 protein: ASSYGQGYGEQY; D gene: TRBD1; CDR3 length: 12; V gene: TRBV6-5
CDR3 protein: ASSFVGTNTEAF; D gene: .; CDR3 length: 12; V gene: TRBV11-2
CDR3 protein: ASSLSSGAYNEQF; D gene: .; CDR3 length: 13; V gene: TRBV11-2
CDR3 protein: SVLSGREYEQY; D gene: TRBD2; CDR3 length: 11; V gene: TRBV29-1
CDR3 protein: ASSLVQDSRYEQF; D gene: .; CDR3 length: 13; V gene: TRBV28
CDR3 protein: ASSETEQETQY; D gene: .; CDR3 length: 11; V gene: TRBV10-1
CDR3 protein: ASSPGGVEAF; D gene: .; CDR3 length: 10; V gene: TRBV19
CDR3 protein: ASSPRRRETYAGELF; D gene: .; CDR3 length: 15; V gene: TRBV11-2
CDR3 protein: ASSDVDRASYNEQF; D gene: TRBD1; CDR3 length: 14; V gene: TRBV9
CDR3 protein: ASSLEGKGVSYNEQF; D gene: .; CDR3 length: 15; V gene: TRBV7-9
CDR3 protein: SVMDRGANTGELF; D gene: TRBD1; CDR3 length: 13; V gene: TRBV29-1
CDR3 protein: ASSHGQGPFNEQF; D gene: TRBD1; CDR3 length: 13; V gene: TRBV4-1
CDR3 protein: ASSRNSAYEQY; D gene: .; CDR3 length: 11; V gene: TRBV4-1
CDR3 protein: ASSPRTSGRIDEQF; D gene: TRBD2; CDR3 length: 14; V gene: TRBV7-9
CDR3 protein: ASSKSPYEQY; D gene: .; CDR3 length: 10; V gene: TRBV27
CDR3 protein: ASSLSGLAGDKQY; D gene: TRBD2; CDR3 length: 13; V gene: TRBV5-1
CDR3 protein: ASSLPRGHMNTEAF; D gene: .; CDR3 length: 14; V gene: TRBV7-9
CDR3 protein: ASSVATGQTPTYYGYT; D gene: TRBD1; CDR3 length: 16; V gene: TRBV9
CDR3 protein: SVLLGGYTDTQY; D gene: .; CDR3 length: 12; V gene: TRBV29-1
CDR3 protein: ASSLGGSYEQY; D gene: .; CDR3 length: 11; V gene: TRBV6-5
CDR3 protein: AWSVQPGSNQPQH; D gene: .; CDR3 length: 13; V gene: TRBV30
CDR3 protein: SVARGGSSYEQY; D gene: .; CDR3 length: 12; V gene: TRBV29-1
CDR3 protein: ASSPGATGQETQY; D gene: .; CDR3 length: 13; V gene: TRBV18
CDR3 protein: ASSYPPGLAGAEQY; D gene: TRBD2; CDR3 length: 14; V gene: TRBV6-5
CDR3 protein: ASTLSEGLDTEAF; D gene: .; CDR3 length: 13; V gene: TRBV10-2
CDR3 protein: ASSLRTSGLYYEQY; D gene: TRBD2; CDR3 length: 14; V gene: TRBV7-6
CDR3 protein: ASSDQIYNEQF; D gene: .; CDR3 length: 11; V gene: TRBV25-1
CDR3 protein: ASSLSSGPLYEQF; D gene: .; CDR3 length: 13; V gene: TRBV27
CDR3 protein: SVSSENNEKLF; D gene: .; CDR3 length: 11; V gene: TRBV29-1
CDR3 protein: ASRRQGAGEQY; D gene: TRBD1; CDR3 length: 11; V gene: TRBV6-5
CDR3 protein: SVRLAEATGELF; D gene: TRBD2; CDR3 length: 12; V gene: TRBV29-1
CDR3 protein: ASSVKRGVGFQNTEAF; D gene: .; CDR3 length: 16; V gene: TRBV7-2
CDR3 protein: ASSRRDNEKLF; D gene: .; CDR3 length: 11; V gene: TRBV7-8
CDR3 protein: ASSQEQTGSGLGEAF; D gene: TRBD1; CDR3 length: 15; V gene: TRBV4-3
CDR3 protein: AGTDSSNTEAF; D gene: .; CDR3 length: 11; V gene: TRBV7-9
CDR3 protein: ASRSSAPSDTQY; D gene: .; CDR3 length: 12; V gene: TRBV7-2
CDR3 protein: AISELTGSGYEQY; D gene: .; CDR3 length: 13; V gene: TRBV10-3
CDR3 protein: ASSLGRGYGYT; D gene: .; CDR3 length: 11; V gene: TRBV7-6
CDR3 protein: ASSPPNQPQH; D gene: .; CDR3 length: 10; V gene: TRBV27
CDR3 protein: ASSQDAGDHTEAF; D gene: .; CDR3 length: 13; V gene: TRBV4-1
CDR3 protein: ASSDDGKETQY; D gene: .; CDR3 length: 11; V gene: TRBV11-2
CDR3 protein: ASSPGTYEQY; D gene: .; CDR3 length: 10; V gene: TRBV5-1
CDR3 protein: AWSVQAGGSDEQY; D gene: TRBD2; CDR3 length: 13; V gene: TRBV30